These 27 T cell receptor beta chains originate from one sample sequenced in a study of blood T cell repertoires in COVID-19. The protocol was immunoSEQ multiplex PCR, while the TCRdb copy is restricted to in-frame clones and leaves out a portion. Counted here are about 51,000 clones, 86% occurring once; the ten biggest clones make up about 4%. The sample taken for sequencing was peripheral blood. Receptor source: a man older than 75 with active COVID-19.

The chain combines TRBV28 with TRBJ2-2, with a tentative D call TRBD2 (5 bases). Per germline, CDR1 MDHEN and CDR2 SYDVKM. The CDR3 length is 14 residues. V was clipped by 2 bases and J by 4 bases, with 8 bases between them. The CDR3 coding sequence is TGTGCCAGCAGTTTAGTAGCGATCACCGGGGAGCTGTTTTTT. Translating gives CASSLVAITGELFF.

The CDR3 nucleotides read TGTGCCAGCAGCCATTCACACTCTGGGGCCAACGTCCTGACTTTC. Translated: CASSHSHSGANVLTF. The gene calls are TRBV3-1 (or the pseudogene TRBV3-2) and TRBJ2-6; D remains ambiguous. The V gene's germline CDR1 is LGHDT and CDR2 YNNKEL (reference sequence). This CDR3 is built from 15 residues. Trimming left V 3 bases short and J 0 bases short, with 6 bases between.

Here the CDR3 reads CASSPGTSVQETQYF. The CDR3 DNA sequence: TGTGCCAGCAGCCCCGGGACTAGCGTTCAAGAGACCCAGTACTTC. J is TRBJ2-5 and V is TRBV11-3, with TRBD2 matching over 10 bases. V gave up 5 bases and J gave up 2 bases; unmatched junction bases: 5. CDR3 length: 15 amino acids. Germline CDR1 is SGHNT and CDR2 is YENEEA.

This chain uses TRBV5-1 with TRBJ2-7; no clear D gene. V was shortened by 0 bases and J by 0 bases, with 7 bases between the two germline ends. This CDR3 region has 14 residues. Germline values: CDR1 SGHRS, CDR2 YFSETQ. CDR3 residues: CASSLDSYSYEQYF. The CDR3 DNA reads as TGCGCCAGCAGCTTGGACAGCTACTCCTACGAGCAGTACTTC.

This clone was counted a single time. The V call is TRBV27, the J call TRBJ2-1, with D possibly being TRBD1 (6 bases). Deletions cut 7 bases from V and 3 bases from J, with 16 bases between. Germline V gives CDR1 MNHEY, CDR2 SMNVEV (reference sequence). CDR3 size: 15 residues. Here the CDR3 reads CASTYRVLDYNEQFF. The CDR3, as DNA: TGTGCCAGCACCTACAGGGTTCTAGACTACAATGAGCAGTTCTTC.

This clone was detected a few times. The rearrangement links TRBV6-1 to TRBJ2-7; 9 bases fit TRBD2. This CDR3 is 14 amino acids long. With V trimmed by 1 base and J by 4 bases, 2 bases remained unmatched. Germline V CDR1 and CDR2: MNHNS, SASEGT. Written as DNA, the CDR3 is TGTGCCAGCAGTGAAGGGACTAGCGAATACGAGCAGTACTTC. This translates into CASSEGTSEYEQYF.

This clone was seen a handful of times. The CDR3 region is CASSLKPRGSGNTIYF. Written as DNA, the CDR3 is TGTGCCAGCAGCTTAAAACCTAGGGGCTCTGGAAACACCATATATTTT. The chain is built from TRBV5-6 and TRBJ1-3, with D possibly matching TRBD1 (5 bases). V gave up 2 bases and J gave up 0 bases, with 12 bases separating them. The germline gives CDR1 SGHDT, CDR2 YYEEEE. CDR3 length: 16 amino acids.

The CDR3 bases are TGTGCCAGCAGGCGGACTAGCGGGGTTTCCGGGGAGCTGTTTTTT. Its translation: CASRRTSGVSGELFF. The chain has TRBV11-3 and TRBJ2-2, with TRBD2 identical over 12 bases. CDR1 and CDR2 from the germline V gene are SGHNT and YENEEA. The CDR3 spans 15 residues. V dropped 6 bases and J dropped 6; count of bases not matched to a gene: 5. Based on the CDR3 plus reference TRBV11-3 and TRBJ2-2, the full variable domain is EAGVVQSPRYKIIEKKQPVAFWCNPISGHNTLYWYLQNLGQGPELLIRYENEEAVDDSQLPKDRFSAERLKGVDSTLKIQPAELGDSAVYLCASRRTSGVSGELFFGEGSRLTVL.

J is TRBJ2-4 and V is TRBV28, with 8 bases matching TRBD1. J gave up 6 bases and V 4 bases, and 8 bases lay outside the gene matches. The CDR3 consists of 15 residues. CDR1 and CDR2 (germline): MDHEN, SYDVKM. In DNA form, the CDR3 reads TGTGCCAGCAGTTCAGCGGACAGGGATGGAAACATTCAGTACTTC. It specifies CASSSADRDGNIQYF.

This clone was counted a single time. The chain joins TRBV24-1 to TRBJ2-7; D not certain. The length of the CDR3 is 11 residues. Germline CDR1 reads KGHDR; CDR2 reads SFDVKD. With 4 bases removed from V and 2 bases from J, the gap between germline ends came to 2 bases. This chain's CDR3 is CATSDTYEQYF. The CDR3 region has the DNA TGTGCCACCAGTGACACCTACGAGCAGTACTTC.

The chain links TRBV5-1 to TRBJ2-5; 8 nucleotides align to TRBD1. This CDR3 comprises 15 residues. J gave up 5 bases and V 6 bases, and 12 bases lay outside the gene matches. Germline V lookup: CDR1 SGHRS, CDR2 YFSETQ. DNA for the CDR3: TGCGCCAGCACGGCAACGACAGGGGAAGTGGAGACCCAGTACTTC. It translates to CASTATTGEVETQYF.

The rearrangement joins TRBV28 to TRBJ1-1; D call uncertain. This CDR3 has 13 residues. Trimming removed 6 bases from V and 1 base from J, with 9 bases in between. CDR1 is MDHEN and CDR2 is SYDVKM in the germline V gene. CDR3: CASSPGWNTEAFF. The DNA for the CDR3 is TGTGCCAGCAGCCCCGGGTGGAACACTGAAGCTTTCTTT.

The chain uses TRBV5-4 and TRBJ2-2; D possibly corresponds to TRBD2 (6 bases). Looked up from germline, CDR1 is SGHNT and CDR2 is YYREEE (reference sequence). Trimming stripped 1 base from V and 3 bases from J, with 16 bases between. CDR3 length equals 17 residues. The CDR3 loop reads CASSLSWGVRDTGELFF. The CDR3 nucleotides read TGTGCCAGCAGCTTGAGCTGGGGGGTCCGGGACACCGGGGAGCTGTTTTTT.

The chain employs TRBV7-3 and TRBJ2-2, with 7 bases aligning to TRBD1. The junction had 3 bases not matched to a gene; V was cut back by 5 bases and J by 6 bases. The germline V gene encodes CDR1 SGHTA and CDR2 FQGTGA. The CDR3 has 13 residues. The CDR3 region is CASSQGGPGELFF. The CDR3 coding sequence is TGTGCCAGCAGCCAAGGGGGCCCCGGGGAGCTGTTTTTT.

CDR3 sequence reads: CASSQDWPGRPDRANNEQYF. CDR3 in DNA: TGCGCCAGCAGCCAAGATTGGCCCGGAAGGCCGGACAGGGCGAACAACGAGCAGTACTTC. The chain links TRBV4-1 to TRBJ2-7, with 8 bases aligning to TRBD1. The length of the CDR3 is 20 residues. Trimming took 0 bases from V and 5 from J; bases not matched to a gene: 21. CDR1 and CDR2 (germline): MGHRA, YSYEKL.

The chain carries TRBV6-6 and TRBJ1-5; TRBD1 is a possible D gene (6 bases). The CDR3 totals 14 residues. Trimming took 7 bases from V and 7 from J, leaving 17 bases between them. Germline V gives CDR1 MNHNY, CDR2 SVGAGI (reference sequence). CDR3 region: CASTNDGGGQPQHF. The CDR3 DNA reads TGTGCCAGCACCAACGACGGGGGGGGCCAGCCCCAGCATTTT.

The CDR3 region is CASSLAGGPGTQYF. CDR3 nucleotides: TGTGCCAGCAGTTTAGCGGGAGGGCCGGGGACCCAGTACTTC. V gene TRBV28 combines with J gene TRBJ2-5; 9 nucleotides match TRBD2. This CDR3 is built from 14 residues. Germline lookup yields CDR1 MDHEN and CDR2 SYDVKM. The ends lost 2 bases at V and 7 bases at J; junction bases unmatched: 5.

Notes on this clone: A junction boundary mismatches the germline segment, possibly from a read error. The J gene is TRBJ1-1, the V gene TRBV6-5; D ambiguous. Germline loops: CDR1 MNHEY, CDR2 SVGAGI. This CDR3 has 11 amino acids. CDR3 sequence reads: CVSRVNTEAFF. CDR3 sequence (DNA): TGTGTCAGCCGGGTGAACACTGAAGCTTTCTTT.

The gene calls are TRBV5-1 and TRBJ2-7, with TRBD2 matching 7 bases. CDR1 and CDR2 (germline): SGHRS, YFSETQ. V gave up 2 bases and J gave up 9 bases; unmatched junction bases: 11. CDR3 length: 14 residues. The DNA of the CDR3 is TGCGCCAGCAGCTTCAGCGGGACCCCTGAGGGGCAGTACTTC. This codes for CASSFSGTPEGQYF.

The J gene is TRBJ1-4, the V gene TRBV18, with 8 bases fitting TRBD1. This CDR3 is built from 14 residues. V was clipped by 6 bases and J by 7 bases; unmatched bases: 7. The germline gives CDR1 KGHSH, CDR2 LQKENI. The CDR3 nucleotides read TGTGCCAGCTCTAACGGACAGGGTCCTGAAAAACTGTTTTTT. Translated, it gives CASSNGQGPEKLFF.

The CDR3 here is CASMLQGLETQYF. For the CDR3, the DNA is TGTGCCAGCATGCTCCAGGGTTTGGAGACCCAGTACTTC. V and J are TRBV5-8 and TRBJ2-5; D possibly corresponds to TRBD1 (5 bases). The germline V gene has CDR1 SGHTS and CDR2 YDEGEE. Trimming shortened V by 6 bases and J by 5 bases, and 14 bases separated the two germline ends. This CDR3 region has 13 residues.

The V call is TRBV5-4, the J call TRBJ1-6, with TRBD1 as a possible D gene (5 bases). Germline assignment: CDR1 SGHNT and CDR2 YYREEE (reference sequence). Trimming took off 2 bases at V and 4 bases at J, with 10 bases between the two ends. The CDR3 covers 15 residues. The CDR3 nucleotides are TGTGCCAGCAGCTTACCCGGGACTTATAATTCACCCCTCCACTTT. Translated, it gives CASSLPGTYNSPLHF.

The chain has TRBV5-1 and TRBJ2-3; 11 bases line up with TRBD1. Germline CDR1 SGHRS, CDR2 YFSETQ. This CDR3 is built from 16 residues. The V segment lost 0 bases and the J segment 4 bases; nucleotides outside the gene matches: 4. CDR3 protein: CASSLAGDRGADTQYF. The CDR3 region has the DNA TGCGCCAGCAGCTTGGCCGGGGACAGGGGGGCAGATACGCAGTATTTT.

The chain employs TRBV2 and TRBJ2-1; 9 nucleotides agree with TRBD2. J was trimmed by 4 bases and V by 2 bases; bases with no gene match: 3. The germline gives CDR1 SNHLY, CDR2 FYNNEI. CDR3 length: 15 amino acids. CDR3 bases: TGTGCCAGCAGTGAACAGCGGGAGGCTTACAATGAGCAGTTCTTC. Its translation is CASSEQREAYNEQFF.

This sequence joins TRBV6-5 and TRBJ2-3; TRBD2 agrees at 7 bases. After removal of 4 bases from V and 0 bases from J, the junction contained 4 bases not matched to a gene. This CDR3 is built from 15 residues. Germline lookup yields CDR1 MNHEY and CDR2 SVGAGI. The CDR3, as DNA: TGTGCCAGCAGTTCATTAGCGGGTAGCACAGATACGCAGTATTTT. Amino acid sequence: CASSSLAGSTDTQYF.

This clone turned up a few times. CDR3 DNA sequence: TGCGCCAGCAGCCAAACCGGGACTAAGATTGATACGCAGTATTTT. It yields the protein CASSQTGTKIDTQYF. The chain uses TRBV4-1 and TRBJ2-3; 7 bases line up with TRBD2. Germline CDR1 reads MGHRA; CDR2 reads YSYEKL. J gave up 6 bases and V 2 bases, and 8 bases lay outside the gene matches. This CDR3 is 15 amino acids long.

This chain links TRBV7-9 with TRBJ1-5; 7 bases are shared with TRBD1. The CDR3 length is 14 residues. The germline gives CDR1 SEHNR, CDR2 FQNEAQ (reference sequence). V lost 6 bases, J lost 2 bases, and 4 bases stayed unmatched. The CDR3 DNA sequence: TGTGCCAGCAGTCAAGGGACAGGCAATCAGCCCCAGCATTTT. It translates to CASSQGTGNQPQHF.